This T cell receptor (beta chain) was documented in a study of radiotherapy plus CTLA-4 blockade in lung cancer. Libraries were prepared by immunoSEQ multiplex PCR; TCRdb keeps only in-frame clonotypes and omits some of them. Of tens of thousands of clones listed, under 85% are singletons. The germline gives CDR1 MGHRA, CDR2 YSYEKL. This CDR3 is 15 amino acids long. Trimming took 0 bases from V and 3 from J, leaving 11 bases between them. The rearrangement uses TRBV4-1 and TRBJ1-2; tentatively, D is TRBD1 (5 bases). The material sequenced was peripheral blood, taken from a patient treated with radiotherapy plus ipilimumab. The sequence was obtained from a human donor with non-small cell lung cancer who had stable disease on radiotherapy plus ipilimumab. The CDR3 coding sequence is TGCGCCAGCAGCCAAGAGCGTGCAGGGCACTATGGCTACACCTTC. Protein: CASSQERAGHYGYTF.